This TCR beta chain was identified during a study of T cells in Graves' hyperthyroidism and ophthalmopathy. Study-wide results and limits: Blood samples included most of the expanded thyroid clonotypes exceeding 0.001. A 13 V-J model separated ophthalmopathy from stable hyperthyroidism.

The CDR3 is 11 residues long. Germline CDR1 is SNHLY and CDR2 is FYNNEI. Trimming took 3 bases from V and 4 from J, leaving 3 bases between them. Hyperthyroidism of Graves' type that showed no ophthalmopathy progression within 18 months was stable. The source material, RNA transcripts, was used to amplify TCR beta CDR3 regions. An initial round of RT-PCR targeting the TCR CDR3 relied on the HTBI primer set. TCRdb re-called the multiplex PCR reads with MiXCR, one entry per CDR3 protein. The data show some 700,000 distinct CDR3 sequences, around 15% seen once. The table lists this clonotype with many counts. Its cognate antigen is unknown.

Sequencing used blood. The chain employs TRBV2 and TRBJ1-2, with D hard to call. The source of this sequence is a man aged 45-65 years with Graves' hyperthyroidism. In DNA form, the CDR3 reads TGTGCCAGCAGTGACCCCTATGGCTACACCTTC. Protein product: CASSDPYGYTF.